This T cell receptor (beta chain) originates from a study of shared clonotypes between healthy human individuals. The authors' processing: ImmunoSEQ junction-only sequences lacked quality scores, so their filtering differed. The data were produced by immunoSEQ multiplex PCR, yet TCRdb's version contains in-frame clones alone and is incomplete. Clone size and the V and J calls come from that table; the DNA yielded D and trimming. The sample carries roughly 1,500,000 clones, just under 99% recorded once. Sequenced input: naive CD4+ T cells sorted from blood. Documented subset: CD45RA+ positively selected. The sequence was collected from a man aged 25 to 45 in good health.

Written as DNA, the CDR3 is TGTGCCAGCAGTGAAGAGGCTAGCGGGAATGCGGAGACCCAGTACTTC. Residues: CASSEEASGNAETQYF. The chain uses TRBV2 and TRBJ2-5; 9 nucleotides match TRBD2. The J segment lost 5 bases and the V segment lost 1 base, leaving 8 bases of the junction unmatched. This CDR3 region has 16 residues. CDR1 is SNHLY, CDR2 FYNNEI, per germline.